This is a list of T cell receptor beta chains from one sample in a study of Tregs in tolerant kidney transplant recipients. Produced via immunoSEQ multiplex PCR; TCRdb's table is partial and in-frame only. The sample consists of about 83,000 clones, 98% of them appearing once. The specimen was CD4+ T cells from blood, collected before the transplant. The source of these receptors is a human donor who received a combined kidney and bone marrow transplant. CDR3s include the opening cysteine and the closing phenylalanine or tryptophan. The order of the fields is J gene, D gene, V gene, clone size, CDR3 protein, CDR3 DNA. A D gene is named only where the DNA matches it firmly. Clone size, where shown, is once, few, many, or a class for clones that have expanded.

j_gene: TRBJ1-2
d_gene: -
v_gene: TRBV20-1
abundance: -
CDR3aa: CSAIGGVRYTF
CDR3nt: TGCAGTGCTATCGGGGGGGTCAGGTACACCTTC

j_gene: TRBJ2-1
d_gene: TRBD2
v_gene: TRBV9
abundance: -
CDR3aa: CASSVETGGPGNEQFF
CDR3nt: TGTGCCAGCAGCGTAGAAACGGGAGGGCCGGGGAATGAGCAGTTCTTC

j_gene: TRBJ1-2
d_gene: -
v_gene: TRBV25-1
abundance: -
CDR3aa: CASSNQGQRYGYTF
CDR3nt: TGTGCCAGCAGCAACCAAGGACAGCGCTATGGCTACACCTTC

j_gene: TRBJ2-7
d_gene: -
v_gene: TRBV18
abundance: -
CDR3aa: CASSPPQGPYEQYF
CDR3nt: TGTGCCAGCTCACCACCGCAGGGTCCCTACGAGCAGTACTTC

j_gene: TRBJ2-1
d_gene: -
v_gene: TRBV9
abundance: once
CDR3aa: CASSVAGLTVDEQFF
CDR3nt: TGTGCCAGCAGCGTAGCTGGACTAACGGTGGATGAGCAGTTCTTC

j_gene: TRBJ2-2
d_gene: -
v_gene: TRBV5-1
abundance: -
CDR3aa: CASSLGAANTGELFF
CDR3nt: TGCGCCAGCAGCTTGGGGGCAGCGAACACCGGGGAGCTGTTTTTT

j_gene: TRBJ1-1
d_gene: -
v_gene: TRBV2
abundance: -
CDR3aa: CASSGGGGFLNTEAFF
CDR3nt: TGTGCCAGCAGTGGTGGGGGCGGGTTCTTGAACACTGAAGCTTTCTTT

j_gene: TRBJ2-7
d_gene: TRBD2
v_gene: TRBV5-6
abundance: -
CDR3aa: CASNRGGEDEQYF
CDR3nt: TGTGCCAGCAACCGGGGGGGAGAAGACGAGCAGTACTTC

j_gene: TRBJ1-1
d_gene: TRBD1
v_gene: TRBV18
abundance: -
CDR3aa: CASTGVIGTGGNTEAFF
CDR3nt: TGTGCCAGCACAGGGGTTATAGGTACAGGGGGAAACACTGAAGCTTTCTTT

j_gene: TRBJ2-6
d_gene: -
v_gene: TRBV10-2
abundance: -
CDR3aa: CASRAGVAGANVLTF
CDR3nt: TGCGCCAGCAGAGCAGGGGTGGCCGGGGCCAACGTCCTGACTTTC

j_gene: TRBJ2-1
d_gene: TRBD2
v_gene: TRBV4-2
abundance: -
CDR3aa: CASSQPSGGARNEQFF
CDR3nt: TGTGCCAGCAGCCAACCTAGCGGGGGGGCCAGGAATGAGCAGTTCTTC

j_gene: TRBJ2-7
d_gene: -
v_gene: TRBV7-2
abundance: few
CDR3aa: CASSVQGYEQYF
CDR3nt: TGTGCCAGCAGCGTCCAGGGATACGAGCAGTACTTC

j_gene: TRBJ2-1
d_gene: -
v_gene: TRBV5-6
abundance: -
CDR3aa: CASSLLWNSGAYNEQFF
CDR3nt: TGTGCCAGCAGCTTGTTGTGGAATAGCGGAGCTTACAATGAGCAGTTCTTC

j_gene: TRBJ1-2
d_gene: -
v_gene: TRBV15
abundance: -
CDR3aa: CATSSRDRLVGGYTF
CDR3nt: TGTGCCACCAGCAGTCGTGACAGGTTGGTAGGTGGCTACACCTTC

j_gene: TRBJ1-5
d_gene: -
v_gene: TRBV19
abundance: -
CDR3aa: CASSPLNQPQHF
CDR3nt: TGTGCCAGTAGTCCGTTAAATCAGCCCCAGCATTTT

j_gene: TRBJ2-1
d_gene: -
v_gene: TRBV7-2
abundance: -
CDR3aa: CASSQGGSSYNEQFF
CDR3nt: TGTGCCAGCAGCCAGGGGGGATCCTCCTACAATGAGCAGTTCTTC

j_gene: TRBJ2-1
d_gene: -
v_gene: TRBV7-2
abundance: once
CDR3aa: CASSSTGVGDEQFF
CDR3nt: TGTGCCAGCAGCTCCACCGGTGTCGGGGATGAGCAGTTCTTC

j_gene: TRBJ1-2
d_gene: TRBD1
v_gene: TRBV18
abundance: -
CDR3aa: CASSPLSRDSGWSGGYTF
CDR3nt: TGTGCCAGCTCACCACTCAGCCGGGACAGCGGATGGTCGGGTGGCTACACCTTC

j_gene: TRBJ2-1
d_gene: -
v_gene: TRBV5-4
abundance: -
CDR3aa: CASSVVNNEQFF
CDR3nt: TGTGCCAGCTCAGTGGTCAACAATGAGCAGTTCTTC

j_gene: TRBJ1-5
d_gene: TRBD1
v_gene: TRBV4-2
abundance: -
CDR3aa: CASSPSRDRAQPQHF
CDR3nt: TGTGCCAGCAGCCCTTCCCGGGACAGGGCTCAGCCCCAGCATTTT

j_gene: TRBJ2-5
d_gene: TRBD2
v_gene: TRBV6-6
abundance: -
CDR3aa: CASSQGLAGGQETQYF
CDR3nt: TGTGCCAGCAGCCAGGGACTAGCGGGGGGGCAAGAGACCCAGTACTTC

j_gene: TRBJ2-5
d_gene: -
v_gene: TRBV29-1
abundance: -
CDR3aa: CSVGGTPQETQYF
CDR3nt: TGCAGCGTTGGCGGGACTCCCCAAGAGACCCAGTACTTC

j_gene: TRBJ2-2
d_gene: TRBD1
v_gene: TRBV4-3
abundance: -
CDR3aa: CASSPGDRRTGELFF
CDR3nt: TGCGCCAGCAGCCCCGGGGACAGGAGGACCGGGGAGCTGTTTTTT

j_gene: TRBJ2-3
d_gene: -
v_gene: TRBV9
abundance: once
CDR3aa: CASSVGVSPDTQYF
CDR3nt: TGTGCCAGCAGCGTAGGGGTTAGCCCAGATACGCAGTATTTT

j_gene: TRBJ2-1
d_gene: TRBD1
v_gene: TRBV19
abundance: -
CDR3aa: CASSISPGTDNEQFF
CDR3nt: TGTGCCAGTAGTATTTCCCCCGGGACAGACAATGAGCAGTTCTTC

j_gene: TRBJ1-1
d_gene: TRBD1
v_gene: TRBV5-1
abundance: -
CDR3aa: CASSPDRGNTEAFF
CDR3nt: TGCGCCAGCAGCCCCGACAGGGGGAACACTGAAGCTTTCTTT

j_gene: TRBJ1-4
d_gene: TRBD1
v_gene: TRBV5-5
abundance: -
CDR3aa: CASSKFAGTEEKLFF
CDR3nt: TGTGCCAGCAGCAAATTTGCCGGGACAGAGGAAAAACTGTTTTTT

j_gene: TRBJ1-2
d_gene: TRBD1
v_gene: TRBV7-2
abundance: -
CDR3aa: CASSPGGTAYGYTF
CDR3nt: TGTGCCAGCAGCCCGGGGGGGACAGCCTATGGCTACACCTTC

j_gene: TRBJ2-1
d_gene: -
v_gene: TRBV27
abundance: -
CDR3aa: CASSPPPQWGGEQFF
CDR3nt: TGTGCCAGCAGTCCTCCCCCCCAGTGGGGAGGTGAGCAGTTCTTC